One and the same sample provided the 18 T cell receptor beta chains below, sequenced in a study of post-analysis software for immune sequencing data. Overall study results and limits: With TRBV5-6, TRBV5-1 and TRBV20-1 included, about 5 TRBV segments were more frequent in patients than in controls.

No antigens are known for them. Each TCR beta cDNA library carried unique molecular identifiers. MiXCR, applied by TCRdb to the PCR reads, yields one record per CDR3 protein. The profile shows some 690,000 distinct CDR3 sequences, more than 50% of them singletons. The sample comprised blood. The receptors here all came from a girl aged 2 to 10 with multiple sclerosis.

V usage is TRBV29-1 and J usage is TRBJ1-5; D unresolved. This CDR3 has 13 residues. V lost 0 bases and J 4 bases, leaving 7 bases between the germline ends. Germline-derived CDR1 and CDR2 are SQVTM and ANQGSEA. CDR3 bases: TGCAGCGTTGAAGATGGTCCAAATCAGCCCCAGCATTTT. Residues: CSVEDGPNQPQHF.

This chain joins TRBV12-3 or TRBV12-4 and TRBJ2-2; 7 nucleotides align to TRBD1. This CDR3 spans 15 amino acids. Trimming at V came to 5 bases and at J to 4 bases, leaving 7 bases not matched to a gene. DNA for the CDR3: TGTGCCAGCAGTGCCACAGGGGTCGCCACCGGGGAGCTGTTTTTT. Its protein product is CASSATGVATGELFF.

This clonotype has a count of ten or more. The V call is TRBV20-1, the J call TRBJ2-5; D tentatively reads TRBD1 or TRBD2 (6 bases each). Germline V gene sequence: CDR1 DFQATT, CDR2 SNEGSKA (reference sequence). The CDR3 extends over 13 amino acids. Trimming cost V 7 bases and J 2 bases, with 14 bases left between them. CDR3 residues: CSGKGGPQETQYF. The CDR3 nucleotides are TGCAGTGGGAAGGGGGGCCCACAAGAGACCCAGTACTTC.

The CDR3 sequence is CASINSVGSGANVLTF. As DNA, the CDR3 is TGTGCCAGCATTAACTCAGTGGGATCTGGGGCCAACGTCCTGACTTTC. The chain joins TRBV6-6 to TRBJ2-6; D is unresolved. There are 16 residues in the CDR3. Germline V CDR1 and CDR2: MNHNY, SVGAGI (reference sequence). V shed 7 bases and J shed 1 base, with 14 bases lying between them.

CDR3 residues: CASSYSMFHLQGLDTQYF. The CDR3 region has the DNA TGTGCCAGCAGTTACTCGATGTTTCATCTGCAGGGTCTGGATACGCAGTATTTT. The chain uses TRBV6-5 and TRBJ2-3; D perhaps matches TRBD1 (5 bases). V gave up 0 bases and J gave up 6 bases, with 22 bases separating them. CDR1 is MNHEY, CDR2 SVGAGI, per germline. The CDR3 has 18 amino acids.

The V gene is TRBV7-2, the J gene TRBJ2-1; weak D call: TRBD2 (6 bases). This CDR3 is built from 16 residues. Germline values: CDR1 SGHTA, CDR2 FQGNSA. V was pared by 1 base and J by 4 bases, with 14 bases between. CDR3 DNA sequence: TGTGCCAGCAGCTTAGGGGACTTCCCAGAGTACAATGAGCAGTTCTTC. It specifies CASSLGDFPEYNEQFF.

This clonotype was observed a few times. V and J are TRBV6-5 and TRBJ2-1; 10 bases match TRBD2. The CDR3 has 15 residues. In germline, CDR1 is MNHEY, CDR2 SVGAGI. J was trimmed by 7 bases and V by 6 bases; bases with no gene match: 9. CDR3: CASSSLAGMANEQFF. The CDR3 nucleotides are TGTGCCAGCAGCTCACTAGCGGGAATGGCAAATGAGCAGTTCTTC.

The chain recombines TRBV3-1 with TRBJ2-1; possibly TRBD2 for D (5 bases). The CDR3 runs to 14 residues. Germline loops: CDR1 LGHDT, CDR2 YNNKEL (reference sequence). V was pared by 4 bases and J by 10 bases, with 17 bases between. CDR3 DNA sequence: TGTGCCAGCAGCCGAGGGCGCCTAGCTGGGGAGCAGTTCTTC. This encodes CASSRGRLAGEQFF.

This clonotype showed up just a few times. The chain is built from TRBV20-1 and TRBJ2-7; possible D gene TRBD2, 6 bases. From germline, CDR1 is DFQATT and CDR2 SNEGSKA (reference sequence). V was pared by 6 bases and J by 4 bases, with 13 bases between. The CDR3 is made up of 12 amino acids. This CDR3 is CSANGEVYEQYF. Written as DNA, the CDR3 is TGCAGTGCCAACGGGGAGGTTTACGAGCAGTACTTC.

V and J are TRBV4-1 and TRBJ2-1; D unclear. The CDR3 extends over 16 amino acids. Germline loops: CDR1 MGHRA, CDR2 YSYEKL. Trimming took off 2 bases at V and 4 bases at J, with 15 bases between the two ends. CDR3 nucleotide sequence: TGCGCCAGCAGCCAACCCGGAGTAACCCGTTACAATGAGCAGTTCTTC. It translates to CASSQPGVTRYNEQFF.

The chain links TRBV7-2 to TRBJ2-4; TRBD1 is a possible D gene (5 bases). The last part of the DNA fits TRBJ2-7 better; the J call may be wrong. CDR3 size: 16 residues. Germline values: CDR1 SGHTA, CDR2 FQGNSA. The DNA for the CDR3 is TGTGCCAGCAGCTTAAGGGGCCAGATTGTCATATACGAGCAGTACTTC. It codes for CASSLRGQIVIYEQYF.

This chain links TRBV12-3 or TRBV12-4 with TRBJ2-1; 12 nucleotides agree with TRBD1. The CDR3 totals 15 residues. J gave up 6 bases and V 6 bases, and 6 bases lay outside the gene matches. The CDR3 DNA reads TGTGCCAGCAGGCCGGGACAGGGGGCGCCCAATGAGCAGTTCTTC. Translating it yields CASRPGQGAPNEQFF.

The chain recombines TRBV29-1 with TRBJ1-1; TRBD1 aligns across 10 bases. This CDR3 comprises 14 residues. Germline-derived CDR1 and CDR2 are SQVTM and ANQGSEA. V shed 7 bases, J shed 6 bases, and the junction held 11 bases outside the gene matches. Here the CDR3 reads CSAALDRGTSEAFF. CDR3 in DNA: TGCAGCGCCGCTTTGGACAGGGGGACCTCTGAAGCTTTCTTT.

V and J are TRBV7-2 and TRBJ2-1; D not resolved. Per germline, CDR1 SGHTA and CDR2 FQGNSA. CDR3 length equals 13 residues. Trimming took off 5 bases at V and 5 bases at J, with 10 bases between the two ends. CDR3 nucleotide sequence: TGTGCCAGCAGCGCATCACCGAACAATGAGCAGTTCTTC. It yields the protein CASSASPNNEQFF.

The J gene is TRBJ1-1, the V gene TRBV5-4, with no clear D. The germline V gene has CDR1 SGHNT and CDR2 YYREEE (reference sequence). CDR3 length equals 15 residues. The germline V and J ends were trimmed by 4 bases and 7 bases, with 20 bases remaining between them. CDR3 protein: CASSLRTRYVVEAFF. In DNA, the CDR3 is TGTGCCAGCAGCCTGCGAACTCGTTACGTGGTTGAAGCTTTCTTT.

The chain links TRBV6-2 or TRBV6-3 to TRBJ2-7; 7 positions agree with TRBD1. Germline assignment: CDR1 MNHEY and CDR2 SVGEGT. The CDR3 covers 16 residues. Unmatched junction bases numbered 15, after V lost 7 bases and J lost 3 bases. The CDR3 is CASNPTGQHPFYEQYF. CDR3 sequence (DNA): TGTGCCAGCAACCCGACGGGACAGCACCCTTTCTACGAGCAGTACTTC.

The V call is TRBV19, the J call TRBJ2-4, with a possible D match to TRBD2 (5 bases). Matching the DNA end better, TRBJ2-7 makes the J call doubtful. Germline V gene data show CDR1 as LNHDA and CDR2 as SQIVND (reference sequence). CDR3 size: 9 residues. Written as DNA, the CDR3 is TGTGCCAGGGAGGACGAGCAGTACTTC. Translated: CAREDEQYF.

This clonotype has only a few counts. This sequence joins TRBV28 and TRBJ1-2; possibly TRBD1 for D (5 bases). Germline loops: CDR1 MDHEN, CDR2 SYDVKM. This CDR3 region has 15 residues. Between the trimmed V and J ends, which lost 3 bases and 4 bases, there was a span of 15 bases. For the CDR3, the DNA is TGTGCCAGCAGTTTTTCCGGGACGCAGGTCTATGGCTACACCTTC. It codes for CASSFSGTQVYGYTF.